This T cell receptor (beta chain) was obtained from a study of T cells in Graves' hyperthyroidism and ophthalmopathy. Germline values: CDR1 WSHSY, CDR2 SAAADI. This CDR3 is 14 amino acids long. With 7 bases clipped from V and 6 bases from J, the junction kept 8 bases outside the gene matches. Diagnoses were made from clinical symptoms, serum measures (thyroxine and TRAb), thyroid ultrasound and orbital computed tomography. The CDR3 regions of TCR beta were amplified from RNA transcripts. A first-round RT-PCR of the TCR CDR3 used the HTBI primer set. TCRdb redid the calling of the multiplex PCR reads with MiXCR, one entry per CDR3 protein. The table has about 360,000 distinct CDR3 sequences, around 13% seen once. This clonotype was detected a few times.

The chain has TRBV10-2 and TRBJ2-4; 8 bases align to TRBD2. The TCR was taken from a woman younger than 35 with Graves' hyperthyroidism. What was sequenced was blood. The CDR3 DNA is TGCGCCAGCACTCGGGGGGGGGAGGGAAACATTCAGTACTTC. It yields the protein CASTRGGEGNIQYF.